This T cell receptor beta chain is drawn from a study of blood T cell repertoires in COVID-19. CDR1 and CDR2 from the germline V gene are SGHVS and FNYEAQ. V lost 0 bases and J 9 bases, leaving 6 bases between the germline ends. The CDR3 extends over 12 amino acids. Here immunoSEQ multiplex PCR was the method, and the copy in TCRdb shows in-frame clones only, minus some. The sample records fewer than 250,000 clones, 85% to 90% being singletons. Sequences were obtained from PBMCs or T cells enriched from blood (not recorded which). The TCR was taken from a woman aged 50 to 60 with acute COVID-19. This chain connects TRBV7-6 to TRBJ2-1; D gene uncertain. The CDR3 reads CASSLAPSEQFF. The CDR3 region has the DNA TGTGCCAGCAGCTTAGCTCCGTCTGAGCAGTTCTTC.